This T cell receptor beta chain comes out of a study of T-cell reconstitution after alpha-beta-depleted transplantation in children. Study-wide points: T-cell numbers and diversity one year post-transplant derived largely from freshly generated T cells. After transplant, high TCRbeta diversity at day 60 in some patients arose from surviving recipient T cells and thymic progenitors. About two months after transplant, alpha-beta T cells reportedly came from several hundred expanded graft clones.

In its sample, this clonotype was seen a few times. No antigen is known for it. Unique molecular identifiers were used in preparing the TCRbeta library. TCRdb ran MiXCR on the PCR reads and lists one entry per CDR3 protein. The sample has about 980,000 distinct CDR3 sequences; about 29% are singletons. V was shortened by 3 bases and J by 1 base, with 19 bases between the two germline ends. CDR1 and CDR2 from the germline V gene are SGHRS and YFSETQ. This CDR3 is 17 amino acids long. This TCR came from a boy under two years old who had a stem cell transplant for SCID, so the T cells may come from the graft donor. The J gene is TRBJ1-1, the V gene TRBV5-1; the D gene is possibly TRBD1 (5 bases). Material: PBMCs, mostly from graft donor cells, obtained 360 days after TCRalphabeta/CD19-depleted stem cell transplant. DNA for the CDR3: TGCGCCAGCAGCTGGGGTACCCGAGGGGCCGGGAACACTGAAGCTTTCTTT. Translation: CASSWGTRGAGNTEAFF.